This T cell receptor (beta chain) was sequenced for a study of cytomegalovirus exposure and HLA in healthy donors. The CDR3 length is 14 residues. Between the trimmed V and J ends, which lost 6 bases and 2 bases, there was a span of 17 bases. Germline loops: CDR1 SQVTM, CDR2 ANQGSEA. Whole-study findings and limits: Later analysis suggested links between common viral pathogens and several top significant clusters.

Notes on this clone: Its antigen is currently unknown.

PCR employed 60 Vbeta and 13 Jbeta primers. Assay used: immunoSEQ multiplex PCR; TCRdb lists only in-frame clones, some missing. In the table there are roughly 280,000 clones, just over 70% of which are singletons. Specimen: PBMCs. The chain recombines TRBV29-1 with TRBJ2-7; D is perhaps TRBD1 (6 bases). The clonotype was recovered from a female donor in good health and CMV-seronegative. CDR3 sequence reads: CSVETGRETYEQYF. DNA for the CDR3: TGCAGCGTGGAGACAGGAAGAGAGACCTACGAGCAGTACTTC.